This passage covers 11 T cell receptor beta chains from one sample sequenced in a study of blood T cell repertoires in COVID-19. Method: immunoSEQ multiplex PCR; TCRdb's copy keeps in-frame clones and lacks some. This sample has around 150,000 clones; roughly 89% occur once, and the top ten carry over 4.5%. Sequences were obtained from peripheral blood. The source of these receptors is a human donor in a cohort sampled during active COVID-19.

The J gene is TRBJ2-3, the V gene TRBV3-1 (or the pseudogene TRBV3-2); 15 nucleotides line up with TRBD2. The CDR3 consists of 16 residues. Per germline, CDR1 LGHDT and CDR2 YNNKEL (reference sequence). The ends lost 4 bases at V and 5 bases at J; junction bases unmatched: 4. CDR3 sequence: CASSLWTSGREDTQYF. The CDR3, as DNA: TGTGCCAGCAGCCTCTGGACTAGCGGGAGGGAAGATACGCAGTATTTT.

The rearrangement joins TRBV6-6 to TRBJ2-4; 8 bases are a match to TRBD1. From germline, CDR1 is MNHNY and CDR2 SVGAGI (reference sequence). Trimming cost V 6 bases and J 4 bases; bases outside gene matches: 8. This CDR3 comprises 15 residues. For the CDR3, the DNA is TGTGCCAGCAGCCGACAGGGGACAAGTAAAAACATTCAGTACTTC. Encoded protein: CASSRQGTSKNIQYF.

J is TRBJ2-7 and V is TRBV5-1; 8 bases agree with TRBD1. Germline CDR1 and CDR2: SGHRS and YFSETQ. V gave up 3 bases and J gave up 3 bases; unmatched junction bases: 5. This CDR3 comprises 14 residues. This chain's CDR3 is CASSSGQGSYEQYF. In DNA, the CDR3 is TGCGCCAGCAGCTCTGGACAGGGTAGCTACGAGCAGTACTTC. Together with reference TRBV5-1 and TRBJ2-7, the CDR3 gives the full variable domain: KAGVTQTPRYLIKTRGQQVTLSCSPISGHRSVSWYQQTPGQGLQFLFEYFSETQRNKGNFPGRFSGRQFSNSRSEMNVSTLELGDSALYLCASSSGQGSYEQYFGPGTRLTVT.

The CDR3 nucleotides are TGTGCCAGCTCACCACCACCTAGGGGGATGAACACTGAAGCTTTCTTT. Its translation: CASSPPPRGMNTEAFF. The genes are TRBV18 and TRBJ1-1; weak D call: TRBD1 (6 bases). Germline V lookup: CDR1 KGHSH, CDR2 LQKENI. There are 16 residues in the CDR3. Trimming cost V 0 bases and J 0 bases, with 11 bases left between them. Full variable domain (rest looked up from reference TRBV18 and TRBJ1-1): NAGVMQNPRHLVRRRGQEARLRCSPMKGHSHVYWYRQLPEEGLKFMVYLQKENIIDESGMPKERFSAEFPKEGPSILRIQQVVRGDSAAYFCASSPPPRGMNTEAFFGQGTRLTVV.

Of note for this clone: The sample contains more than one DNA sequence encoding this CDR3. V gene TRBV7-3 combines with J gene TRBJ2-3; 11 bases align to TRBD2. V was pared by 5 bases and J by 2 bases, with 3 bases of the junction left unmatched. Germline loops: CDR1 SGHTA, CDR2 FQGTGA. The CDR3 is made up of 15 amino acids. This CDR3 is CASSRSGGATDTQYF. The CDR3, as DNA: TGTGCCAGCAGCCGTAGCGGGGGGGCCACAGATACGCAGTATTTT.

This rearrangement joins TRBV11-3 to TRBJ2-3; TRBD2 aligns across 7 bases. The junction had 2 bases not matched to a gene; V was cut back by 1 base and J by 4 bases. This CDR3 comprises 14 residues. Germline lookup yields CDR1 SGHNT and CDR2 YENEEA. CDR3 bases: TGTGCCAGCAGCTTAGCGGGAGGCGCAGATACGCAGTATTTT. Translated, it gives CASSLAGGADTQYF. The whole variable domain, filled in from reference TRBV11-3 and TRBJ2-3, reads EAGVVQSPRYKIIEKKQPVAFWCNPISGHNTLYWYLQNLGQGPELLIRYENEEAVDDSQLPKDRFSAERLKGVDSTLKIQPAELGDSAVYLCASSLAGGADTQYFGPGTRLTVL.

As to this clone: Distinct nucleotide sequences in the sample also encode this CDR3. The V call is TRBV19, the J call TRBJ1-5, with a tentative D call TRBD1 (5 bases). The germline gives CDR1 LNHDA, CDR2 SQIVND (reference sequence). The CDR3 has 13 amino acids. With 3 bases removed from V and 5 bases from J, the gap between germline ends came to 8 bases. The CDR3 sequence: CASSIRGDQPQHF. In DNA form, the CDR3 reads TGTGCCAGTAGTATTCGGGGGGATCAGCCCCAGCATTTT.

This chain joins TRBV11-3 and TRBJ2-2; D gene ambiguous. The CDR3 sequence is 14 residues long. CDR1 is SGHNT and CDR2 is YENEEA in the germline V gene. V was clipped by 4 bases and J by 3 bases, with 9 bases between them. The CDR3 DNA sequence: TGTGCCAGCAGCTACCTAGTTCACACCGGGGAGCTGTTTTTT. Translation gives CASSYLVHTGELFF.

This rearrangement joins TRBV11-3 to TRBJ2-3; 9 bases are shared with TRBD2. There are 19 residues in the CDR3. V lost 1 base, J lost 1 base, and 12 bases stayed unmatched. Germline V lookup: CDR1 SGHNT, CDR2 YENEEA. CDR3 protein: CASSLGRGVAGAGTDTQYF. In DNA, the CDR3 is TGTGCCAGCAGCTTAGGGCGGGGGGTAGCGGGAGCTGGCACAGATACGCAGTATTTT.

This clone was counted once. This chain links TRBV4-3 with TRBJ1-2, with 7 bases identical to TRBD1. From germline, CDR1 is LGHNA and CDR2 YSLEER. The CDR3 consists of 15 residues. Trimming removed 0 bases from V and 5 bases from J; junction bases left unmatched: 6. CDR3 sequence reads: CASSQDFAGGYGYTF. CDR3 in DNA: TGCGCCAGCAGCCAAGATTTCGCAGGGGGTTATGGCTACACCTTC.

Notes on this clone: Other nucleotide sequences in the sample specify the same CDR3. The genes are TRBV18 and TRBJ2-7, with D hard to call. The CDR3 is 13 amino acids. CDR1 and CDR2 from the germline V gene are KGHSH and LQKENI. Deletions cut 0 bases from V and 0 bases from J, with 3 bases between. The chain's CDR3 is CASSPPASYEQYF. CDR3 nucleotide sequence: TGTGCCAGCTCACCACCGGCCTCCTACGAGCAGTACTTC.